Listed below are T cell receptor beta chains from one sample, sequenced in a study of control samples from healthy donors and cancer patients. Some clones are missing from TCRdb's copy, which holds only in-frame ones; the method was immunoSEQ multiplex PCR. Of some 70,000 clones listed, 83% are singletons. Sequenced sample: blood. The origin of the receptors is a man between 60 and 75 years old in good health. Each CDR3 is given with its conserved first and last residue. The D gene is left open where the match is weak.

TRBJ2-4 TRBD1 TRBV2 CASSADRVSIQYF
TRBJ2-3 TRBD2 TRBV30 CAWSWTSGSTDTQYF
TRBJ1-1 TRBD1 TRBV9 CASSVEGRGSTEAFF
TRBJ2-7 TRBD2 TRBV4-3 CASSQDRGSTYEQYF
TRBJ2-7 TRBD2 TRBV3-1/TRBV3-2 CASSGGRAGEQYF
TRBJ2-3 - TRBV7-9 CASTPTRSPDTQYF
TRBJ1-2 - TRBV27 CASSPGRTGYTF
TRBJ2-5 - TRBV7-8 CASSFSLVSGSQETQYF
TRBJ2-7 - TRBV12-3/TRBV12-4 CASSFYVSYEQYF
TRBJ1-6 - TRBV6-5 CASRTNGVHSPLHF
TRBJ1-4 - TRBV5-1 CASSYSLQGSGNEKLFF
TRBJ1-4 TRBD1 TRBV19 CASALGTGNNEKLFF
TRBJ1-5 - TRBV4-1 CASSQLEQGPSNQPQHF
TRBJ1-5 - TRBV6-6 CASSGPRQGDQPQHF
TRBJ2-3 - TRBV10-3 CAISDTGTDTQYF
TRBJ2-2 - TRBV7-6 CASSLNPPTNTGELFF
TRBJ1-1 - TRBV18 CASSPLSRAGGNTEAFF
TRBJ1-1 TRBD1 TRBV5-8 CASSKTGTAYEAFF
TRBJ1-3 - TRBV5-1 CASSLVDGNTIYF
TRBJ2-3 TRBD2 TRBV24-1 CATSGEHTGGPSTDTQYF
TRBJ1-5 TRBD1 TRBV7-9 CASSLGTGTNQPQHF
TRBJ1-1 - TRBV28 CASSLGRRNTEAFF
TRBJ1-1 - TRBV5-8 CASSYGGNTEAFF
TRBJ2-1 TRBD2 TRBV9 CASSVLPGLAGNEQFF
TRBJ1-2 - TRBV9 CASGNHNYGYTF
TRBJ1-1 - TRBV30 CAADRNTEAFF
TRBJ1-3 - TRBV6-6 CASSPRTSDTIYF